This entry features one T cell receptor beta chain sequence. Its antigen is still unknown. The sample holds no much larger clone one base away, and base qualities are not on file. Library generation was performed with the immunoSEQ multiplex PCR assay. A mixture of 60 forward primers for TCR Vbeta segments and 13 reverse primers for TCR Jbeta segments was used in the multiplex PCR. The CDR3 region of rearranged TCR beta genes was amplified from genomic DNA with a multiplex PCR assay. The amplified TCR beta libraries were sequenced on the Illumina HiSeq System as 87-base-pair reads. The authors' pipeline ran thus. Across the 700 or so repertoires, a later analysis counted some 80 million unique TCR beta chains, 9.5 million to 13 million of which were shared by at least two donors. A nearest-neighbor algorithm error-corrected the raw reads and collapsed the reads into unique sequences, merging closely related sequences to remove PCR and sequencing errors. V, D and J gene segments were assigned by aligning CDR3 sequences to IMGT reference sequences. For a sequence to be retained, at least a six-nucleotide match to both a V gene segment and a J gene segment was required. A rearrangement was called productive if the CDR3 had no stop codons and remained in frame with V and J, and every other rearrangement was called non-productive. Following IMGT convention, CDR3 was defined as the stretch from the second conserved V-encoded cysteine up to the conserved J-encoded phenylalanine. In an earlier analysis of around 600 of the donors, sequences lacking an unambiguous match to a single V gene segment were excluded. An earlier analysis of 587 of the donors called V segments functional above 56.7% productive rearrangements and segregating when the between-donor standard deviation exceeded 5%. A statistical classification framework was built to diagnose cytomegalovirus status from the catalog of TCR beta chain sequences. In a later analysis, V and J genes were assigned by comparing TCR nucleotide sequences against IMGT/GENE-DB human TR gene sequences. Using the TCRdist pipeline, a later analysis assigned CDR3 sequences along with most-parsimonious VDJ recombination scenarios. In a later analysis, each TCR beta chain was defined by its CDR3 amino acid sequence together with its V-gene family, and reads lacking a unique V-gene family were excluded. To address suspected cross-contamination and a sequencing artifact, a later analysis removed a few hundred highly shared, low-generation-probability nucleotide sequences. For each public chain, a later analysis derived a clonal expansion index from normalized ranks of inferred template counts within each repertoire. In a later analysis, generation probabilities were computed with a VDJ recombination model fitted to out-of-frame rearrangements, and the resulting probabilities were checked against IGoR. In a later analysis, TCR-TCR, TCR-HLA and TCR-CMV co-occurrence was scored with hypergeometric tests, and a repertoire-size bias correction was applied to TCR pairs. To estimate false discovery rates, a later analysis permuted the HLA or CMV assignments 20 times. A later analysis grouped co-occurring TCRs with DBSCAN, adding TCRdist sequence similarity when clustering within HLA-allele-positive subsets. For co-occurrence clustering, repertoires with fewer than 30,000 or more than 120,000 public chains were excluded, along with four or five repertoires with anomalous nucleotide sharing. TCRdb took this table from immuneACCESS and kept in-frame rearrangements with V and J called. Such tables lack part of the clones; where checked against another copy, unresolved V genes explain under half of the gap, and the rest is unexplained. V and J calls and clone size are those listed in that table; D and trimming were worked out from the DNA. This sample is represented by about 180,000 clones; around 85% of them were singletons. Jointly, the top ten make up 1% of the sample.

The CDR3 starts with the cysteine, ends with the phenylalanine, and has 17 residues. The CDR3 DNA has 51 bases and is translated from base 1. Looking up the germline V gene yields CDR1 SNHLY and CDR2 FYNNEI. At the junction V is shortened by 2 bases and J by 4 bases; bases outside the gene matches: 10. This record comes from a study of cytomegalovirus exposure and HLA in healthy donors (dated by TCRdb to about 2017). Broadly, across the study: An earlier analysis of 550 to 700 of the donors reported about 250 Gb of sequence data and 117 million unique TCR beta sequences from 150 million to 200 million T cells. An early release covering just under 650 HLA-typed donors comprised 250 to 350 gigabases of sequencing data and tens of millions of unique TCR sequences. Among the roughly 370 genotyped donors, approximately 76% belonged to the genetic ancestry cluster associated with self-reported Caucasian donors. The aim of the study was to test whether cataloging public T cell receptors could identify signatures of past pathogen exposure. The study used immunosequencing to profile the T cell repertoires of several hundred subjects and linked those repertoires to cytomegalovirus serostatus. Along with the approximately 650-subject first cohort, a separate validation cohort of over a hundred different subjects was used. To predict cytomegalovirus infection status, the study brought together high-throughput TCR immunosequencing, statistical association of individual TCRs with disease status, and machine learning. To study patterns of TCR occurrence, a later analysis re-analyzed previously published TCR beta repertoires from 600 to 750 donors and added high-resolution HLA genotyping. In the later analysis, no new phenotypic data were used to find candidate immune exposures; instead, reliance was placed on TCR beta sequences and their occurrence across donors. To decide whether each TCR beta V gene segment behaved as functional or pseudogenic, an earlier analysis of approximately 590 of the donors relied on high-throughput TCR beta sequencing. Donor age, sex, ethnicity and CMV serostatus were compiled together with the repertoire data. A later genetic analysis took genome-wide SNP genotypes for about three fifths of the roughly 700 donors and used that subset as a discovery cohort. Every repertoire in the discovery cohort had been generated on one and the same sequencing platform. HLA typing included class I and class II loci at four-digit resolution. Typing coverage varied by locus: 629-630 donors for A, B, C, DRB1 and DQB1; roughly 520 for DQA1; 606 for DPA1; approximately 490 for DPB1. Four to six DR-DQ haplotypes were handled as single units for association and clustering because linkage in the cohort was strong. Among 350 to 400 genotyped donors of the cohort, an average of around 240,000 unique TCR beta nucleotide sequences were sequenced per donor, roughly a sixth of them non-productive.

The research as a whole found: In a later genetic analysis, a missense DCLRE1C variant was associated with V-gene and J-gene trimming of TCR beta chains, and the association was replicated in an independent cohort. A later analysis found that HLA-associated TCR beta chains were more clonally expanded and had lower generation probabilities than equally common non-associated chains. Because some donors lacked HLA typing at each locus, the association tests relied only on the typed subset. The authors suggested that the approach could potentially be extended to other disease states and immunological phenotypes. Immune exposure information for the cohort was limited to CMV serostatus. Three of the identified cytomegalovirus-associated TCR beta chains were confirmed in vitro to be specific for cytomegalovirus antigens. A further reported finding was that TCR beta sequences accurately predicted the HLA-A and HLA-B alleles for most subjects in the first cohort. The classifier was reported to diagnose cytomegalovirus status with high specificity and sensitivity in both the original and validation cohorts. Because counts were too low, 15 to 20 rarely observed V segments, including chromosome 9 orphons, were left out of the earlier analysis of about 620 of the donors. In a later analysis, several top co-occurrence clusters were reported to appear linked to parvovirus B19, influenza, CMV and Epstein-Barr virus. Correlated functional status among segregating V segments might reflect linkage disequilibrium, but an unknown experimental factor could not be ruled out. Sequencing depth was assumed to be roughly uniform across donors in the presence/absence analyses, though that assumption may not hold. Specific HLA alleles were associated with 15,000 to 20,000 TCR beta sequences at a false discovery rate of 0.05 in a later analysis. In the study, 150 to 200 TCR beta chains were listed as associated with cytomegalovirus. When HLA alleles, especially DR and DQ, strongly co-occurred, TCR associations were difficult to assign to individual alleles. According to a later analysis, TCR association rates differed among HLA loci, with DRB1 alleles showing the most associated TCRs and HLA-C alleles showing the fewest. A cluster of highly shared sequence variants was judged likely to be a technical artifact of the sequencing pipeline. Most TCR sequences were observed very rarely across donors, whereas some public TCRs were present in many individuals. In an earlier analysis of 587 of the donors, most TCR beta V segments were observed in productive rearrangements about 90% or about 30% of the time, broadly matching IMGT annotations. In this cohort, only TCR beta chains were sequenced, and detectable features were limited by the absence of alpha or paired-chain data. According to a later analysis, most CMV-associated TCR beta chains appeared to be HLA-restricted, and the HLA associations seemed to be driven largely by CMV exposure. Some IMGT-functional V segments, including TRBV6-2 and TRBV6-3, could not be told apart with the 87-base-pair reads, so those segments were excluded. Compared with the approximately 670-donor mean, donors in an Asian-associated ancestry cluster had fewer N-insertions in productive TCRs, according to a later genetic analysis.

The cohort consisted of 600 or so healthy bone marrow donors. At the time of sampling, every cohort member was nominally healthy, though immune exposures that went unrecorded were likely present. The donor tested CMV seronegative, placing the donor among the roughly 340 seronegative members of the cohort. Each donor provided a peripheral blood sample, and peripheral blood mononuclear cells were used for TCR beta sequencing. The Qiagen DNeasy Blood Extraction Kit was used to extract genomic DNA from the blood cell samples. The clonotype originates from a boy aged 2 to 10 in good health and CMV-seronegative. Sequencing used PBMCs. The chain is assembled from TRBV2 and TRBJ2-3, and TRBD2 matches 9 of the central bases. This receptor has the CDR3 CASSELAGTQRADTQYF. DNA sequence: TGTGCCAGCAGTGAACTAGCGGGGACCCAGAGGGCAGATACGCAGTATTTT.